The 19 T cell receptor beta chains reported below all come from one sample, sequenced in a study of brain T cells in children with intractable seizures. The assay was immunoSEQ multiplex PCR, and TCRdb's table has in-frame clones only and misses some. There are about 320,000 clones in the sample; about 93% occur only once, and under 7% lies in the top ten. The time point here: blood from clinic visit 5 months post-surgery; TSC patient then seizure free. The sample here was peripheral blood, taken more than 4 months after surgery. The receptors were sampled from a boy under three years old with tuberous sclerosis and intractable seizures.

The CDR3 DNA reads TGCGCCAGCAGCCAAGACCCACTAGCGGGGGGAAAATACAATGAGCAGTTCTTC. Protein sequence: CASSQDPLAGGKYNEQFF. The chain joins TRBV4-1 to TRBJ2-1; 12 positions match TRBD2. The CDR3 covers 18 residues. V trimming: 0 bases; J trimming: 4 bases; junction bases outside the gene matches: 7. The germline CDR1 and CDR2 sequences are MGHRA and YSYEKL.

The J gene is TRBJ2-5, the V gene TRBV3-1 (or the pseudogene TRBV3-2), with D perhaps matching TRBD1 (6 bases). The CDR3 totals 14 residues. Germline V gene data show CDR1 as LGHDT and CDR2 as YNNKEL (reference sequence). Trimming removed 4 bases at V and 5 bases at J, with 14 bases between. CDR3 coding DNA: TGTGCCAGCAGCCCTGACAGGCGAGGGGAGACCCAGTACTTC. Encoded protein: CASSPDRRGETQYF.

This clone showed up many times. The V gene is TRBV19, the J gene TRBJ1-1; no firm D call. The germline CDR1 and CDR2 sequences are LNHDA and SQIVND (reference sequence). This CDR3 contains 16 residues. V lost 8 bases and J 6 bases, leaving 25 bases between the germline ends. The CDR3, as DNA: TGTGCCAGTGAGGTTGGCACGGATCAAGGTCTCCCTGAAGCTTTCTTT. This codes for CASEVGTDQGLPEAFF.

This clone was counted between two and nine times. This chain uses TRBV7-2 with TRBJ1-2; no clear D gene. Germline-derived CDR1 and CDR2 are SGHTA and FQGNSA. The V end was cut by 1 base, the J end by 4 bases, with 10 bases between. The length of the CDR3 is 14 residues. CDR3 protein: CASSLVPRGYGYTF. CDR3 bases: TGTGCCAGCAGCTTAGTTCCTCGCGGCTATGGCTACACCTTC.

J is TRBJ2-7 and V is TRBV4-2; D remains ambiguous. The CDR3 is 15 residues long. Trimming took 2 bases from V and 1 from J, leaving 12 bases between them. Germline V gene lookup returns CDR1 LGHNA and CDR2 YNFKEQ. For the CDR3, the DNA is TGTGCCAGCAGCCAAACAATAGCTGGGTCCTACGAGCAGTACTTC. This sequence encodes CASSQTIAGSYEQYF.

This clone was counted once. This rearrangement joins TRBV19 to TRBJ2-1, with 10 nucleotides matching TRBD2. Germline assignment: CDR1 LNHDA and CDR2 SQIVND (reference sequence). V gave up 5 bases and J gave up 6 bases; unmatched junction bases: 1. CDR3 length equals 13 residues. The CDR3 loop reads CASSLAGANEQFF. CDR3 DNA sequence: TGTGCCAGTAGTCTAGCGGGGGCCAATGAGCAGTTCTTC.

J is TRBJ1-1 and V is TRBV5-1; no reliable D call. Trimming cost V 1 base and J 6 bases, with 10 bases left between them. Germline CDR1 SGHRS, CDR2 YFSETQ. The CDR3 sequence is 13 residues long. CDR3: CASSLFGTPEAFF. The CDR3 DNA is TGCGCCAGCAGCTTGTTCGGTACACCTGAAGCTTTCTTT.

This chain links TRBV30 with TRBJ2-3; 10 nucleotides line up with TRBD2. The germline CDR1 and CDR2 sequences are GTSNPN and SVGIG (reference sequence). J gave up 4 bases and V 7 bases, and 17 bases lay outside the gene matches. This CDR3 spans 17 amino acids. The CDR3 spells CASTTSGKKVGADTQYF. CDR3 in DNA: TGTGCCTCGACCACTAGCGGGAAAAAGGTTGGCGCAGATACGCAGTATTTT.

The chain is built from TRBV30 and TRBJ2-1; D possibly uses TRBD1 or TRBD2 (6 bases each). The CDR3 sequence is 14 residues long. Deletions cut 5 bases from V and 10 bases from J, with 21 bases between. From germline, CDR1 is GTSNPN and CDR2 SVGIG (reference sequence). The CDR3 sequence is CAWEGVAASQEQFF. The DNA for the CDR3 is TGTGCCTGGGAGGGGGTAGCGGCCTCTCAAGAGCAGTTCTTC.

The chain joins TRBV9 to TRBJ2-2, with D tentatively TRBD1 (5 bases). Germline CDR1 is SGDLS and CDR2 is YYNGEE. The CDR3 sequence is 13 residues long. Trimming pared 2 bases from V and 6 bases from J, leaving 8 bases between. CDR3 DNA sequence: TGTGCCAGCAGCGTTCTAGGGGCCGGGGAGCTGTTTTTT. This gives the protein CASSVLGAGELFF.

V and J are TRBV6-5 and TRBJ2-7, with D tentatively TRBD2 (5 bases). V lost 6 bases and J lost 5, with 14 bases in between. CDR1 is MNHEY, CDR2 SVGAGI, per germline. CDR3 size: 13 residues. The CDR3 sequence: CASRPPGSNEQYF. The CDR3 bases are TGTGCCAGCAGGCCTCCGGGAAGCAACGAGCAGTACTTC.

The chain joins TRBV6-4 to TRBJ1-2, with D tentatively TRBD1 (5 bases). V lost 4 bases to trimming and J lost 5 bases, with 14 bases between them. The germline V gene encodes CDR1 MRHNA and CDR2 SNTAGT. The CDR3 is made up of 14 amino acids. The CDR3 DNA reads as TGTGCCAGCAGTGTAGCCGGGACCGGTTATGGCTACACCTTC. This sequence encodes CASSVAGTGYGYTF.

The rearrangement links TRBV5-4 to TRBJ2-5; no definite D call. Trimming stripped 0 bases from V and 2 bases from J, with 11 bases between. In germline, CDR1 is SGHNT, CDR2 YYREEE (reference sequence). This CDR3 is built from 15 residues. The CDR3 loop reads CASSLDPGGQETQYF. For the CDR3, the DNA is TGTGCCAGCAGCTTGGACCCCGGTGGACAAGAGACCCAGTACTTC.

This rearrangement joins TRBV2 to TRBJ2-5; D might be TRBD2 (5 bases). The CDR3 contains 12 residues. Deletions cut 2 bases from V and 7 bases from J, with 8 bases between. The germline V gene encodes CDR1 SNHLY and CDR2 FYNNEI. This CDR3 reads CASSETRGTQYF. CDR3 nucleotides: TGTGCCAGCAGTGAAACTAGAGGGACCCAGTACTTC.

The genes are TRBV15 and TRBJ1-5, with TRBD1 as a possible D gene (5 bases). This CDR3 spans 14 amino acids. Trimming took 1 base from V and 5 from J, leaving 9 bases between them. Germline V gives CDR1 LNHNV, CDR2 YYDKDF (reference sequence). In DNA, the CDR3 is TGTGCCACCAGCAGAGTAGACAGTCATCAGCCCCAGCATTTT. This sequence encodes CATSRVDSHQPQHF.

The CDR3: CASSPLGAEAFF. The DNA for the CDR3 is TGTGCCAGCAGCCCCCTAGGGGCTGAAGCTTTCTTT. The rearrangement uses TRBV3-1 (or the pseudogene TRBV3-2) and TRBJ1-1; D perhaps matches TRBD1 (5 bases). The CDR3 runs 12 residues. Trimming cost V 4 bases and J 6 bases, with 9 bases left between them. The germline CDR1 and CDR2 sequences are LGHDT and YNNKEL (reference sequence).

The chain recombines TRBV24-1 with TRBJ1-1, with 9 bases matching TRBD1. CDR3 length equals 14 residues. CDR1 KGHDR and CDR2 SFDVKD come from the germline V gene. J lost 4 bases, V lost 2 bases, and 1 base had no gene match. CDR3 residues: CATSDSGQGTEAFF. The CDR3 nucleotides are TGTGCCACCAGTGATTCGGGACAGGGCACTGAAGCTTTCTTT.

This chain uses TRBV9 with TRBJ1-1; D is unclear. The CDR3 has 15 residues. The germline V and J ends were trimmed by 4 bases and 0 bases, with 13 bases remaining between them. The germline gives CDR1 SGDLS, CDR2 YYNGEE. The CDR3 bases are TGTGCCAGCAGCCCCGTCGCCCTTTTGAACACTGAAGCTTTCTTT. Protein: CASSPVALLNTEAFF.

The chain joins TRBV6-5 to TRBJ2-4; weak D call: TRBD2 (5 bases). The CDR3 sequence is 16 residues long. The germline gives CDR1 MNHEY, CDR2 SVGAGI. Trimming pared 0 bases from V and 0 bases from J, leaving 9 bases between. CDR3 loop: CASSYSLALAKNIQYF. CDR3 in DNA: TGTGCCAGCAGTTACTCCCTAGCCCTAGCCAAAAACATTCAGTACTTC.